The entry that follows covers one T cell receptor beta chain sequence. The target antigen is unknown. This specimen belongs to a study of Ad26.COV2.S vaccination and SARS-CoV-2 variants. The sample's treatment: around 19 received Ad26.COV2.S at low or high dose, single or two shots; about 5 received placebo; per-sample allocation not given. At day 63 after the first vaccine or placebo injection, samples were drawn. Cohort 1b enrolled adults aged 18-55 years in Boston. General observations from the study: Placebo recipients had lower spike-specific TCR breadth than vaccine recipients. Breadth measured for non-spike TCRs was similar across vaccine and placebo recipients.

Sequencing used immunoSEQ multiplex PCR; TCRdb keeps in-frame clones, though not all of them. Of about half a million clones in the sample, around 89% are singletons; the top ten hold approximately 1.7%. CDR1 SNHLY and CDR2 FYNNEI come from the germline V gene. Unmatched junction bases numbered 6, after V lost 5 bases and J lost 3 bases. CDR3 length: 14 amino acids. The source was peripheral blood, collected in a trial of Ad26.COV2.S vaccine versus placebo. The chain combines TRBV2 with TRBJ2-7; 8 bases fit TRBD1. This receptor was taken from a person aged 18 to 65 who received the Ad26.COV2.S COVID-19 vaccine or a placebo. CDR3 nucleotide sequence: TGTGCCAGCAGTTCCGGACAGGGAAGCTACGAGCAGTACTTC. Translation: CASSSGQGSYEQYF. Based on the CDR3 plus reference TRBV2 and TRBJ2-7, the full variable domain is EPEVTQTPSHQVTQMGQEVILRCVPISNHLYFYWYRQILGQKVEFLVSFYNNEISEKSEIFDDQFSVERPDGSNFTLKIRSTKLEDSAMYFCASSSGQGSYEQYFGPGTRLTVT.